What follows are 26 T cell receptor beta chains derived from one specimen sequenced in a study of control samples from healthy donors and cancer patients. Using immunoSEQ multiplex PCR, the repertoire was profiled, and TCRdb retains in-frame clones only, with some absent. The sample has tens of thousands of clones, around nine tenths seen once; the top ten hold over 9%. Sequenced input: PBMCs. The receptors were gathered from a woman between 50 and 59 years old with colorectal cancer.

This clone was recorded a few times. This sequence joins TRBV27 and TRBJ2-1, with 9 positions matching TRBD2. This CDR3 spans 14 amino acids. V shed 2 bases, J shed 4 bases, and the junction held 0 bases outside the gene matches. Germline V gene data show CDR1 as MNHEY and CDR2 as SMNVEV (reference sequence). The CDR3 here is CASSLAGGYNEQFF. Here the CDR3 DNA reads TGTGCCAGCAGTTTAGCGGGGGGGTACAATGAGCAGTTCTTC.

V gene TRBV12-5 combines with J gene TRBJ1-5, with a tentative D call TRBD1 (6 bases). Trimming left V 6 bases short and J 2 bases short, with 14 bases between. This CDR3 has 15 residues. Germline values: CDR1 LGHNT, CDR2 FRNRAP. The CDR3 DNA follows: TGTGCTAGTGGAGGGGGGGATTTACGCAATCAGCCCCAGCATTTT. Amino acid sequence: CASGGGDLRNQPQHF.

The V and J genes are TRBV30 and TRBJ1-5, with unresolved D. The V and J ends lost 2 bases and 0 bases respectively, with 8 bases between them. The CDR3 runs to 14 residues. In germline, CDR1 is GTSNPN, CDR2 SVGIG (reference sequence). The CDR3 DNA reads as TGTGCCTGGAGTTCCGGACCTAGCAATCAGCCCCAGCATTTT. It codes for CAWSSGPSNQPQHF.

Comment on this clone: The same CDR3 is also encoded by other DNA sequences in this sample. This chain joins TRBV27 and TRBJ2-3; D is unresolved. Trimming pared 2 bases from V and 5 bases from J, leaving 2 bases between. The CDR3 has 11 amino acids. CDR1 is MNHEY and CDR2 is SMNVEV in the germline V gene (reference sequence). The CDR3 nucleotides read TGTGCCAGCAGTTTAGGAGATACGCAGTATTTT. This encodes CASSLGDTQYF.

In the case of this clone: Germline and junction disagree at one end, which may indicate a read error. The V and J genes are TRBV28 and TRBJ1-6; 7 bases are a match to TRBD1. This CDR3 is built from 17 residues. Germline V gene data show CDR1 as MDHEN and CDR2 as SYDVKM. The CDR3 loop reads CTSSLTGASSYNSPLHF. The DNA of the CDR3 is TGTACCAGCAGTTTAACAGGGGCGAGCTCCTATAATTCACCCCTCCACTTT.

The chain links TRBV12-5 to TRBJ1-3; no clear D. The CDR3 has 12 amino acids. Trimming removed 8 bases at V and 3 bases at J, with 8 bases between. Germline V gene data show CDR1 as LGHNT and CDR2 as FRNRAP. The CDR3 DNA reads as TGTGCTAGTAGTGGTAGTGGAAACACCATATATTTT. This translates into CASSGSGNTIYF.

The chain links TRBV29-1 to TRBJ1-1; no reliable D call. The CDR3 extends over 13 amino acids. Per germline, CDR1 SQVTM and CDR2 ANQGSEA. The V and J ends lost 1 base and 1 base respectively, with 7 bases between them. CDR3 region: CSVEVQRNTEAFF. CDR3 nucleotides: TGCAGCGTTGAAGTACAGAGGAACACTGAAGCTTTCTTT.

This rearrangement joins TRBV10-3 to TRBJ2-7, with 9 bases identical to TRBD2. This CDR3 has 15 residues. The V and J ends lost 3 bases and 6 bases, in that order; junction bases with no gene match: 9. Germline V gene data show CDR1 as ENHRY and CDR2 as SYGVKD. CDR3 protein: CAISDVGGGAGEQYV. CDR3 in DNA: TGTGCCATCAGTGATGTTGGCGGGGGGGCCGGCGAGCAGTACGTC.

The rearrangement joins TRBV6-4 to TRBJ1-5; D perhaps matches TRBD1 (5 bases). The germline V gene encodes CDR1 MRHNA and CDR2 SNTAGT. Trimming left V 3 bases short and J 6 bases short, with 12 bases between. This CDR3 contains 14 residues. This chain's CDR3 is CASSETGDGQPQHF. The CDR3 bases are TGTGCCAGCAGTGAGACCGGGGACGGTCAGCCCCAGCATTTT.

The rearrangement links TRBV9 to TRBJ2-4; the D call may be TRBD1 or TRBD2 (7 bases each). The CDR3 is 17 amino acids. Germline assignment: CDR1 SGDLS and CDR2 YYNGEE. Trimming took 4 bases from V and 0 from J, leaving 17 bases between them. This CDR3 reads CASSPQGGQIAKNIQYF. CDR3 DNA sequence: TGTGCCAGCAGCCCTCAGGGGGGGCAGATAGCCAAAAACATTCAGTACTTC.

J is TRBJ2-1 and V is TRBV19; D assignment may be TRBD1 or TRBD2 (6 bases each). The CDR3 is 15 residues long. The germline V gene encodes CDR1 LNHDA and CDR2 SQIVND (reference sequence). Trimming removed 3 bases at V and 9 bases at J, with 18 bases between. The CDR3 is CASSMVGGSHGEQFF. Written as DNA, the CDR3 is TGTGCCAGTAGTATGGTGGGGGGCAGTCACGGTGAGCAGTTCTTC.

CDR3 sequence reads: CASSLGTVMKETQYF. CDR3 in DNA: TGTGCCAGCAGCCTCGGGACAGTGATGAAAGAGACCCAGTACTTC. The chain employs TRBV7-9 and TRBJ2-5; 7 bases map to TRBD1. The V and J ends lost 5 bases and 3 bases, in that order; junction bases with no gene match: 9. Looked up from germline, CDR1 is SEHNR and CDR2 is FQNEAQ (reference sequence). CDR3 length: 15 amino acids.

The V call is TRBV2, the J call TRBJ1-2; possible D gene TRBD1, 5 bases. The CDR3 has 15 amino acids. The germline V gene encodes CDR1 SNHLY and CDR2 FYNNEI. V was shortened by 0 bases and J by 6 bases, with 14 bases between the two germline ends. This CDR3 is CASSEAGVIGDGYTF. The CDR3 DNA is TGTGCCAGCAGTGAAGCGGGGGTTATCGGGGATGGCTACACCTTC.

This clone appeared once. The rearrangement uses TRBV25-1 and TRBJ2-5; D not resolved. Germline CDR1 MGHDK, CDR2 SYGVNS. CDR3 length: 13 amino acids. Trimming cost V 6 bases and J 2 bases, with 10 bases left between them. As DNA, the CDR3 is TGTGCCAGCAGCAGGACGGTGCAAGAGACCCAGTACTTC. This gives the protein CASSRTVQETQYF.

The J gene is TRBJ1-5, the V gene TRBV2; no reliable D call. Germline loops: CDR1 SNHLY, CDR2 FYNNEI. V lost 3 bases to trimming and J lost 0 bases, with 9 bases between them. This CDR3 contains 15 residues. The CDR3 DNA reads as TGTGCCAGCAGTGAGGAAGGTTATAGCAATCAGCCCCAGCATTTT. Translating it yields CASSEEGYSNQPQHF.

The chain uses TRBV19 and TRBJ1-1; the D is unclear. In germline, CDR1 is LNHDA, CDR2 SQIVND (reference sequence). The CDR3 has 13 amino acids. Trimming removed 3 bases from V and 5 bases from J, with 10 bases in between. This chain's CDR3 is CASSMKRDTEAFF. The DNA of the CDR3 is TGTGCCAGTAGTATGAAAAGGGATACTGAAGCTTTCTTT.

This chain joins TRBV5-1 and TRBJ1-6; a possible D gene is TRBD1 (5 bases). CDR3 length: 15 residues. Germline V gene data show CDR1 as SGHRS and CDR2 as YFSETQ. V gave up 0 bases and J gave up 9 bases, with 13 bases separating them. CDR3 protein: CASSLDGREASPLHF. DNA of the CDR3: TGCGCCAGCAGCTTGGACGGCAGGGAGGCTTCACCCCTCCACTTT.

This chain uses TRBV19 with TRBJ1-2; 8 positions agree with TRBD1. This CDR3 region has 15 residues. Per the germline V gene, CDR1 is LNHDA and CDR2 is SQIVND (reference sequence). Trimming took 3 bases from V and 2 from J; bases not matched to a gene: 5. CDR3 DNA sequence: TGTGCCAGTAGTATCCGACAGGGGAAAAACTATGGCTACACCTTC. It yields the protein CASSIRQGKNYGYTF.

This clone has only a few counts. The chain joins TRBV7-2 to TRBJ2-5; no clear D gene. CDR1 is SGHTA, CDR2 FQGNSA, per germline. This CDR3 is built from 13 residues. The V gene lost 7 bases and the J gene lost 5 bases, with 14 bases spanning the gap. In nucleotides, the CDR3 is TGTGCCAGCACCTTTATGGTTCGCGAGACCCAGTACTTC. The encoded protein is CASTFMVRETQYF. The full variable domain, with the rest looked up from reference TRBV7-2 and TRBJ2-5, is GAGVSQSPSNKVTEKGKDVELRCDPISGHTALYWYRQSLGQGLEFLIYFQGNSAPDKSGLPSDRFSAERTGGSVSTLTIQRTQQEDSAVYLCASTFMVRETQYFGPGTRLLVL.

This clone turned up a few times. This chain uses TRBV7-9 with TRBJ2-4, with D possibly being TRBD1 (5 bases). The V and J ends lost 2 bases and 8 bases respectively, with 13 bases between them. CDR1 and CDR2 from the germline V gene are SEHNR and FQNEAQ (reference sequence). The CDR3 is 14 residues long. CDR3 DNA: TGTGCCAGCAGCTTACAGGGCGCGCAGGACATTCAGTACTTC. This translates into CASSLQGAQDIQYF.

This clone was observed once. This chain uses TRBV6-2 or TRBV6-3 with TRBJ2-7; TRBD1 might be the D (5 bases). The V end lost 2 bases, the J end lost 4 bases, and 6 bases lay between the germline ends. In germline, CDR1 is MNHEY, CDR2 SVGEGT. The CDR3 has 12 amino acids. The CDR3 spells CASSYPGYEQYV. In nucleotides, the CDR3 is TGTGCCAGCAGTTACCCAGGGTACGAGCAGTACGTC.

This clone occurred once. This chain joins TRBV29-1 and TRBJ1-2; D gene unclear. CDR1 SQVTM and CDR2 ANQGSEA come from the germline V gene. Trimming cost V 7 bases and J 2 bases, with 14 bases left between them. The CDR3 sequence is 13 residues long. The CDR3 sequence: CSASKTENYGYTF. The CDR3 bases are TGCAGCGCTTCCAAGACTGAAAACTATGGCTACACCTTC.

The genes are TRBV10-3 and TRBJ1-4; 9 bases agree with TRBD1. This CDR3 comprises 15 residues. Per germline, CDR1 ENHRY and CDR2 SYGVKD. With 3 bases clipped from V and 8 bases from J, the junction kept 7 bases outside the gene matches. The CDR3 DNA reads as TGTGCCATCAGTGAAGGAGTGACAGGGGGGGAAAAACTGTTTTTT. It specifies CAISEGVTGGEKLFF.

This chain uses TRBV15 with TRBJ1-2; D is undetermined. V was trimmed by 0 bases and J by 8 bases, leaving 7 bases between them. The CDR3 contains 12 residues. Germline loops: CDR1 LNHNV, CDR2 YYDKDF (reference sequence). CDR3 residues: CATSRDGGGYTF. In DNA, the CDR3 is TGTGCCACCAGCAGAGATGGAGGAGGCTACACCTTC.

This sequence joins TRBV2 and TRBJ2-7, with TRBD1 matching over 8 bases. J was trimmed by 3 bases and V by 4 bases; bases with no gene match: 5. Germline-derived CDR1 and CDR2 are SNHLY and FYNNEI. The CDR3 has 14 residues. The CDR3 nucleotides read TGTGCCAGCAGTGTGAACAGGGGGTACTACGAGCAGTACGTC. Residues: CASSVNRGYYEQYV.

The V and J genes are TRBV10-3 and TRBJ2-4; a weak D match, TRBD1 (7 bases). This CDR3 spans 15 amino acids. Germline V gene lookup returns CDR1 ENHRY and CDR2 SYGVKD. The germline V and J ends were trimmed by 2 bases and 4 bases, with 12 bases remaining between them. The CDR3 region has the DNA TGTGCCATCAGTGAGGGACAGGCGGGGAAAAACATTCAGTACTTC. Amino acids: CAISEGQAGKNIQYF.